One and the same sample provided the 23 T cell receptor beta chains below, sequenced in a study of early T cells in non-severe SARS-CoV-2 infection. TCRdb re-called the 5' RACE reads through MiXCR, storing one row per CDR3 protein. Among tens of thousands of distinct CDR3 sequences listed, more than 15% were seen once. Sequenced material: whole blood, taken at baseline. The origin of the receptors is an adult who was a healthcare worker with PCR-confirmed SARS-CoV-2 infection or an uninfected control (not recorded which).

The CDR3 here is CASRGRDEKLFF. The CDR3 region has the DNA TGTGCCAGTAGGGGGAGAGATGAAAAACTGTTTTTT. This rearrangement joins TRBV19 to TRBJ1-4; no reliable D call. This CDR3 is built from 12 residues. CDR1 and CDR2 (germline): LNHDA, SQIVND (reference sequence). The V end lost 6 bases, the J end lost 6 bases, and 8 bases lay between the germline ends.

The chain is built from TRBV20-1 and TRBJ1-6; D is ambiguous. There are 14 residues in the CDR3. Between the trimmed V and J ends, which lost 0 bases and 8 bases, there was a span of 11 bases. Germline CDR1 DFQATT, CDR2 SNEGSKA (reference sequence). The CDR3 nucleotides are TGCAGTGCTAGAGATCTGGGGTGGGATTCACCCCTCCACTTT. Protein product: CSARDLGWDSPLHF.

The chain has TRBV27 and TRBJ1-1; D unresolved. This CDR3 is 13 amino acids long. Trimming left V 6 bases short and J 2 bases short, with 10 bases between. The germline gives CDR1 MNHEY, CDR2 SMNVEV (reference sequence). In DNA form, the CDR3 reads TGTGCCAGCAGAGACCTGGGAAACACTGAAGCTTTCTTT. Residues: CASRDLGNTEAFF.

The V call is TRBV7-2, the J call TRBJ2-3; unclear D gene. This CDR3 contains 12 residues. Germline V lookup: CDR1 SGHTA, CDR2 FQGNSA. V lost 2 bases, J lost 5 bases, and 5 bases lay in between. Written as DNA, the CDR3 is TGTGCCAGCAGCTTATCCCAAGATACGCAGTATTTT. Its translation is CASSLSQDTQYF.

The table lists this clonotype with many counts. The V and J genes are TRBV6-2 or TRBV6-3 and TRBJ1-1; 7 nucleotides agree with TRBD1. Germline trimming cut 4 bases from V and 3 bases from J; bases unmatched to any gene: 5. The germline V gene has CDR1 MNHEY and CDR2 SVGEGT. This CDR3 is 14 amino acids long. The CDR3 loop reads CASSSGQIYTEAFF. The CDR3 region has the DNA TGTGCCAGCAGTTCGGGACAGATATACACTGAAGCTTTCTTT.

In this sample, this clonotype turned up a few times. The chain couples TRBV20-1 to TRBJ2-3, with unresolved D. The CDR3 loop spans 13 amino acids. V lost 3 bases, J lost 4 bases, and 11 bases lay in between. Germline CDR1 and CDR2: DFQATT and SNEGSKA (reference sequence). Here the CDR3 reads CSASPGFPDTQYF. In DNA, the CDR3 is TGCAGTGCTAGTCCCGGGTTTCCAGATACGCAGTATTTT.

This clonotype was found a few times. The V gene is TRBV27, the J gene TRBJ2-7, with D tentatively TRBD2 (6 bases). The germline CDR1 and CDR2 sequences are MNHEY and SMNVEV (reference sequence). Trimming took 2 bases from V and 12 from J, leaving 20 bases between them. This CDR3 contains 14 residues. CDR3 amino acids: CASSLESLSGRLYF. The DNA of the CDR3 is TGTGCCAGCAGTTTAGAGTCTCTTAGCGGACGACTGTACTTC.

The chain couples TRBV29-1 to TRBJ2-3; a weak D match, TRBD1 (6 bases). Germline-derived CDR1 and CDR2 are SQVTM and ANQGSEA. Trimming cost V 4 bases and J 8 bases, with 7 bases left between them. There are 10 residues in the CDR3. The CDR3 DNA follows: TGCAGCGTTGGAGGGGGTACGCAGTATTTT. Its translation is CSVGGGTQYF.

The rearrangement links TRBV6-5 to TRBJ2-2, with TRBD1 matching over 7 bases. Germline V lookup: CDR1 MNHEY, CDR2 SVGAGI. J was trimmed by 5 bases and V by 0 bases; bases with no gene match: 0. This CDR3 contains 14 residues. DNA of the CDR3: TGTGCCAGCAGTTACTCACAGGGGACCGGGGAGCTGTTTTTT. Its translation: CASSYSQGTGELFF.

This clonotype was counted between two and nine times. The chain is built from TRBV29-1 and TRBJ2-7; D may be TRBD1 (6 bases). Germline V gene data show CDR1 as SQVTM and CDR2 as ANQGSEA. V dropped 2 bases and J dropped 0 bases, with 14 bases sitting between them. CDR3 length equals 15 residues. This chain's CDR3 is CSVEIVGGASYEQYF. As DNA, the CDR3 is TGCAGCGTTGAAATTGTAGGGGGAGCCTCCTACGAGCAGTACTTC.

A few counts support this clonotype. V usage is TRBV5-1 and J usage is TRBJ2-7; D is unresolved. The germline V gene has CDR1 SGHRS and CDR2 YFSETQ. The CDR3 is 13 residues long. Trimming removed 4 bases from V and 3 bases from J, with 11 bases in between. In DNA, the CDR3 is TGCGCCAGCAGCACGGACCTCCTCTACGAGCAGTACTTC. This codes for CASSTDLLYEQYF. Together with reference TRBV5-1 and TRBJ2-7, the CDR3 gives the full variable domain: KAGVTQTPRYLIKTRGQQVTLSCSPISGHRSVSWYQQTPGQGLQFLFEYFSETQRNKGNFPGRFSGRQFSNSRSEMNVSTLELGDSALYLCASSTDLLYEQYFGPGTRLTVT.

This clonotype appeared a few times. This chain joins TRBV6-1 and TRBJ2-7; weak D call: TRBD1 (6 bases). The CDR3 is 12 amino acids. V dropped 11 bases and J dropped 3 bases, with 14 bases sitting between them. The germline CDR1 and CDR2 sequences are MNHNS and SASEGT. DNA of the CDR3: TGTGCCGGGGGACAAGCTTTCTACGAGCAGTACTTC. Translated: CAGGQAFYEQYF.

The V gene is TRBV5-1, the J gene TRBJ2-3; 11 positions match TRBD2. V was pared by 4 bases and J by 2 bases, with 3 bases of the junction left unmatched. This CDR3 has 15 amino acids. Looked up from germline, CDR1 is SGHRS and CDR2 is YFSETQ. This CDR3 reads CASSGTSGFTDTQYF. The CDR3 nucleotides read TGCGCCAGCAGCGGGACTAGCGGTTTCACAGATACGCAGTATTTT.

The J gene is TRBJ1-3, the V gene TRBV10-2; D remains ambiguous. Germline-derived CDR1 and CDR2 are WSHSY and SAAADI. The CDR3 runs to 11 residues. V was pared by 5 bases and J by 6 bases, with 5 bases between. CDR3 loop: CASSPKNTIYF. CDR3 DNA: TGCGCCAGCAGTCCCAAAAACACCATATATTTT.

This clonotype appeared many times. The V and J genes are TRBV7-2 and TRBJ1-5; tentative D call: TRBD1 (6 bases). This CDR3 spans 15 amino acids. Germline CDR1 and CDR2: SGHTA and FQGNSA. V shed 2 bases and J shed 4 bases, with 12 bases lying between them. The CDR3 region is CASSLSSQGNQPQHF. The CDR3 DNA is TGTGCCAGCAGCTTATCCTCGCAGGGGAATCAGCCCCAGCATTTT.

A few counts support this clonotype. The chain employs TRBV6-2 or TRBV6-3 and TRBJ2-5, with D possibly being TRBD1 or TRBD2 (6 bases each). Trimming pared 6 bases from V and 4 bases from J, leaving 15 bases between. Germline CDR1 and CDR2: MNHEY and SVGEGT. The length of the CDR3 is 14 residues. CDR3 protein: CASSWSGAGETQYF. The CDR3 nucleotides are TGTGCCAGCAGCTGGTCGGGGGCCGGAGAGACCCAGTACTTC.

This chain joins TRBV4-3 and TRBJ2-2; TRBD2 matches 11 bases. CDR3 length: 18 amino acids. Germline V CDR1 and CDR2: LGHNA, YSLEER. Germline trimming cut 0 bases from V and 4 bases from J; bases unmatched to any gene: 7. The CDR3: CASSQESILAGVTGELFF. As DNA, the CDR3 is TGCGCCAGCAGCCAAGAGAGTATACTAGCGGGAGTCACCGGGGAGCTGTTTTTT.

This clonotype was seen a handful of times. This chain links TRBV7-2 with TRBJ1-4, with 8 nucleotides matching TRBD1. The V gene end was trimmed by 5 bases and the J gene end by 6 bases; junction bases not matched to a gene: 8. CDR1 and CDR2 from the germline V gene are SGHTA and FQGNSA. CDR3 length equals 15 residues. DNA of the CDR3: TGTGCCAGCAGCCAAATGGACAGGGAGTATGAAAAACTGTTTTTT. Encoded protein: CASSQMDREYEKLFF.

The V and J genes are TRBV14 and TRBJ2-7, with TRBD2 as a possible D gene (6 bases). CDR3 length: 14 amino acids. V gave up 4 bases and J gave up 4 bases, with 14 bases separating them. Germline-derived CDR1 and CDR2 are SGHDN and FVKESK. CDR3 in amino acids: CASSPLSGTYEQYF. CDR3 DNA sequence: TGTGCCAGCAGCCCCCTCTCTGGGACTTACGAGCAGTACTTC.

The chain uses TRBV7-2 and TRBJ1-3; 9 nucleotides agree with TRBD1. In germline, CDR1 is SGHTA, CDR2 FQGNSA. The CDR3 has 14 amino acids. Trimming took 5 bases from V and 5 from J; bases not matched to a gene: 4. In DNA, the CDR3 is TGTGCCAGCAGCCCGGACAGGGGTCGAAACACCATATATTTT. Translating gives CASSPDRGRNTIYF. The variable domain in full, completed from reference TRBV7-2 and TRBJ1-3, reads GAGVSQSPSNKVTEKGKDVELRCDPISGHTALYWYRQSLGQGLEFLIYFQGNSAPDKSGLPSDRFSAERTGGSVSTLTIQRTQQEDSAVYLCASSPDRGRNTIYFGEGSWLTVV.

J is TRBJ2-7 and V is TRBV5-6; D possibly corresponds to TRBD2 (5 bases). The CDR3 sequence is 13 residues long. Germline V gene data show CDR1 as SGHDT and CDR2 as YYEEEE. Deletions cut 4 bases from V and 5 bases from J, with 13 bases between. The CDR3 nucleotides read TGTGCCAGCAGCGCCGTCTCCGGGGACGAGCAGTACTTC. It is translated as CASSAVSGDEQYF.

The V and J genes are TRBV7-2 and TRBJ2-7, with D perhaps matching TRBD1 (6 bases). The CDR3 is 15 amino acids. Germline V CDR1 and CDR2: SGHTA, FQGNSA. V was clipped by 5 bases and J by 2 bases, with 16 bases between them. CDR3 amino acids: CASSPDSQGPYEQYF. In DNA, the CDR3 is TGTGCCAGCAGCCCCGACTCTCAGGGGCCCTACGAGCAGTACTTC.

The CDR3 spells CASSQGLLQGAEAFF. In nucleotides, the CDR3 is TGTGCCAGCAGCCAAGGATTATTACAGGGGGCTGAAGCTTTCTTT. The chain links TRBV14 to TRBJ1-1; 8 bases match TRBD1. The trim removed 1 base at V and 6 bases at J, leaving 7 bases unmatched. CDR1 is SGHDN, CDR2 FVKESK, per germline. The CDR3 runs to 15 residues.